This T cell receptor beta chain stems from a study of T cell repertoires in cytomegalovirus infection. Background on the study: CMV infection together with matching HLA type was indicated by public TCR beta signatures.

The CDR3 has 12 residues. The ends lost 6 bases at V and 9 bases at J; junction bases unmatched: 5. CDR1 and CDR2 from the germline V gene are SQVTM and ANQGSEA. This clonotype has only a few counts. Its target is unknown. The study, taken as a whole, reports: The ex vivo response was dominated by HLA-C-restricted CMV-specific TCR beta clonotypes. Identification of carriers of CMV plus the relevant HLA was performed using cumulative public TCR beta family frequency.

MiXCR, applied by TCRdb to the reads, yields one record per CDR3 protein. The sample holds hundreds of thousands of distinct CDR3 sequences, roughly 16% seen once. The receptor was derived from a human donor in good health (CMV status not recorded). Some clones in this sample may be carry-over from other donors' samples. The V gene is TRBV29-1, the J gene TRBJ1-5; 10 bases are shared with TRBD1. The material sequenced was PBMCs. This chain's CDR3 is CSVGDRGLPQHF. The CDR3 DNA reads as TGCAGCGTCGGGGACAGGGGTTTGCCCCAGCATTTT.